This paragraph covers one TCR beta chain sequence. It lacks a known antigen. Per-nucleotide qualities are absent, and no much larger clonotype sits a single base away. CDR1 LNHDA and CDR2 SQIVND were looked up in the germline V gene (reference sequence). V is pared back by 5 bases and J by 3 bases, with 12 bases lying between the germline termini. The CDR3, cysteine through phenylalanine, is 14 amino acids long. Only the CDR3 part of the read is kept: 42 bases, read in frame from the first base. This entry comes from a study of shared clonotypes between healthy human individuals (dated by TCRdb to 2018 to 2021). Study-wide context: The cohort included a few men and a couple of women between 18 and 49 years of age. For each donor, CD4 naive and CD4 memory were each given three plates, CD8 naive was given two plates, and CD8 memory was given one plate. To estimate repertoire size and how much clonotype sharing occurs between individuals, the study deeply sequenced the blood TCR repertoires of about five healthy adults. To increase sequencing depth and limit assay-specific biases, different laboratories used diverse techniques to prepare libraries and sequence TCR repertoires. Per donor, leukapheresis produced somewhere between about 0.9 and 9 billion PBMCs. Summary of the overall study and its limitations: Because the study included a small number of donors, the genetic and exposure-history diversity represented was limited. Sharing across a handful of donors was observed for 5% to 6.5% of naive CD4, over 3% of naive CD8, 2.3% of memory CD4, and roughly 0.4% of memory CD8 clonotypes. Rarefaction of sorted-subset datasets indicated incomplete sequencing despite the large sequencing depth. Compared with non-shared clonotypes, the clonotypes found in all four sorted-subset donors had higher generation probabilities. Pairwise subsampling led to the expectation that sequencing depth would affect the degree of clonotype sharing among donors. Larger estimated clonotype richness was generally found for naive subsets than for memory subsets. Sampling was restricted to blood, and TCR repertoires in tissues likely differ from the TCR repertoires found in blood.

The donors were healthy, HIV-negative adults who had no recently reported acute infections or vaccinations. All donors were Caucasian adults living in Nashville, Tennessee, USA. CD4+ T cells were enriched through magnetic negative selection, after which naive cells were positively selected on CD45RA and the remaining negative fraction served as the memory subset. Blood was collected by leukapheresis, and PBMCs were isolated by Ficoll-Histopaque density gradient centrifugation and then cryopreserved in liquid nitrogen vapor phase. Analytical flow cytometry was used to check the purity and quantity of each magnetically sorted T cell population. Genomic DNA was isolated from each sorted fraction and quantified by UV absorbance on a Nanodrop 2000c. Using the deep immunoSEQ assay, multiplex PCR amplified TCR CDR3 regions from genomic DNA. For each cell subset, the extracted genomic DNA was distributed evenly across all wells of several immunoSEQ 96-well plates, and each plate served as one replicate. For sorted subsets, approximately 190 ng genomic DNA, equal to 25,000 to 35,000 T cell genomes, was loaded into each replicate PCR. The purified libraries were quantified using a Qubit 3.0 fluorometer, sized with a Bioanalyzer 2100, and then quantified again using the KAPA Library Quantification kit. Each immunoSEQ 96-well plate was sequenced on its own single-read 150-cycle Illumina NextSeq 550 flow cell. The paper's processing steps were these. Because the immunoSEQ output included only junctional sequences and no quality scores, the filtering could not be the same as the filtering used for full-length reads. Sequences were annotated with PyIR, a Python wrapper for IgBLAST v1.9, using IMGT germline references to assign V/J genes and CDR3. Reads were removed for weak V/J assignments (E-value above 1e-6), missing CDR3, stop codons, out-of-frame junctions, or ambiguous translated residues. A V3J clonotype was defined by an identical inferred V gene, J gene, and CDR3 amino acid sequence. Percentage overlap between repertoires was computed as shared unique clonotypes divided by the size of the smaller repertoire. Three approaches were used to assess repertoire richness: RTK rarefaction, the Chao1 estimator, and Recon v2.1 estimates of unobserved clonotypes. Generation probabilities were computed with OLGA for all TCRbeta clonotypes obtained by the gDNA method from several donors. TCRdb's version of the immuneACCESS table is confined to in-frame rearrangements and falls short of the full clone set. An unresolved V gene accounts for under half of the shortfall where checked; the remainder is of unknown origin. That table is the source of V, J and clone size, and D and trimming were worked out from the DNA. The sample has about 2.3 million clones on record, roughly 92% of them singletons. The ten largest clones represent approximately 0.39% of the sample.

The sample taken for sequencing was naive CD4+ T cells from PBMCs. What the cell subset or site label conveys for this sample: CD45RA+ positively selected. The clonotype comes from a man younger than 35 in good health. Some clones in this sample may be carry-over from other donors' samples. The chain links TRBV19 with TRBJ2-3; TRBD1 is perhaps the D gene, given 6 matching bases. The bases read TGTGCCAGTAGTGTACAGGGTAGAACAGATACGCAGTATTTT. Translated, it reads CASSVQGRTDTQYF. Supplemented by the reference TRBV19 and TRBJ2-3 proteins around the CDR3, the complete variable domain is DGGITQSPKYLFRKEGQNVTLSCEQNLNHDAMYWYRQDPGQGLRLIYYSQIVNDFQKGDIAEGYSVSREKKESFPLTVTSAQKNPTAFYLCASSVQGRTDTQYFGPGTRLTVL.